The 27 T cell receptor beta chains presented below share a single source sample, sequenced in a study of T cell responses to AZD1222 COVID-19 vaccine. The protocol was immunoSEQ multiplex PCR, while the TCRdb copy is restricted to in-frame clones and leaves out a portion. This repertoire shows tens of thousands of clones, 90% found once; its top ten account for approximately 5.8%. The sequencing used peripheral blood, collected on day 0 of AZD1222 vaccination. These receptors were collected from an adult in good health.

The rearrangement uses TRBV11-3 and TRBJ2-2; D unclear. This CDR3 spans 15 amino acids. V lost 4 bases, J lost 7 bases, and 16 bases lay in between. In germline, CDR1 is SGHNT, CDR2 YENEEA. CDR3 in amino acids: CASSYPSPRGGELFF. The CDR3 DNA follows: TGTGCCAGCAGCTACCCCTCCCCCAGAGGCGGGGAGCTGTTTTTT. The whole variable domain, filled in from reference TRBV11-3 and TRBJ2-2, reads EAGVVQSPRYKIIEKKQPVAFWCNPISGHNTLYWYLQNLGQGPELLIRYENEEAVDDSQLPKDRFSAERLKGVDSTLKIQPAELGDSAVYLCASSYPSPRGGELFFGEGSRLTVL.

This clone was counted once. This sequence joins TRBV2 and TRBJ1-5; 7 bases match TRBD1. CDR1 and CDR2 (germline): SNHLY, FYNNEI. J lost 1 base, V lost 6 bases, and 6 bases had no gene match. The CDR3 totals 15 residues. The CDR3 bases are TGTGCCAGCAGGGGATACAGGGGAAGCAATCAGCCCCAGCATTTT. It is translated as CASRGYRGSNQPQHF.

A single count supports this clone. The chain couples TRBV6-5 to TRBJ2-3; 9 bases fit TRBD1. After removal of 7 bases from V and 3 bases from J, the junction contained 8 bases not matched to a gene. CDR3 size: 15 residues. The V gene's germline CDR1 is MNHEY and CDR2 SVGAGI. The CDR3 loop reads CASTSLGQGTDTQYF. The CDR3 DNA reads TGTGCCAGCACCTCTCTGGGACAGGGTACAGATACGCAGTATTTT.

The V gene is TRBV24-1, the J gene TRBJ1-1, with D possibly TRBD1 on 5 matching bases. Germline values: CDR1 KGHDR, CDR2 SFDVKD. The CDR3 contains 14 residues. The V and J ends lost 6 bases and 4 bases respectively, with 14 bases between them. CDR3 in amino acids: CATSSGPWGTEAFF. DNA of the CDR3: TGTGCCACCAGTTCGGGGCCCTGGGGCACTGAAGCTTTCTTT.

This rearrangement joins TRBV10-3 to TRBJ2-7, with D uncertain. Trimming shortened V by 0 bases and J by 7 bases, and 4 bases separated the two germline ends. The CDR3 sequence is 11 residues long. Germline-derived CDR1 and CDR2 are ENHRY and SYGVKD. The CDR3 DNA is TGTGCCATCAGTGAGTCCAGGGAGCAGTACTTC. This codes for CAISESREQYF.

The J gene is TRBJ1-5, the V gene TRBV4-1; D is uncertain. Trimming left V 2 bases short and J 4 bases short, with 12 bases between. CDR1 is MGHRA and CDR2 is YSYEKL in the germline V gene. The CDR3 covers 15 residues. CDR3 loop: CASSQFYLGNQPQHF. The CDR3 bases are TGCGCCAGCAGCCAATTTTATCTTGGGAATCAGCCCCAGCATTTT.

This clone showed up just once. Here the CDR3 DNA reads TGTGCCAGCAGAAGAGAGGGTTCCTGGGCGAATGAAAAACTGTTTTTT. It specifies CASRREGSWANEKLFF. This chain joins TRBV11-2 and TRBJ1-4; D not certain. CDR1 is SGHAT and CDR2 is FQNNGV in the germline V gene. The V end lost 6 bases, the J end lost 5 bases, and 19 bases lay between the germline ends. The CDR3 contains 16 residues.

This chain joins TRBV5-1 and TRBJ1-1, with D unresolved. V was clipped by 0 bases and J by 10 bases, with 10 bases between them. The CDR3 is 12 residues long. In germline, CDR1 is SGHRS, CDR2 YFSETQ. CDR3 coding DNA: TGCGCCAGCAGCTTGGCCGGGGAGGGAGCTTTCTTT. Its translation is CASSLAGEGAFF. The full variable domain, completed using reference TRBV5-1 and TRBJ1-1, is KAGVTQTPRYLIKTRGQQVTLSCSPISGHRSVSWYQQTPGQGLQFLFEYFSETQRNKGNFPGRFSGRQFSNSRSEMNVSTLELGDSALYLCASSLAGEGAFFGQGTRLTVV.

CDR3 nucleotide sequence: TGTGCCAGTAGTACGGGGGTGAACACTGAAGCTTTCTTT. This sequence encodes CASSTGVNTEAFF. The chain links TRBV19 to TRBJ1-1; weak D call: TRBD1 (5 bases). This CDR3 region has 13 residues. The germline gives CDR1 LNHDA, CDR2 SQIVND (reference sequence). Deletions cut 4 bases from V and 0 bases from J, with 6 bases between.

The count of this clone is one. V is TRBV4-1 and J is TRBJ2-3, with D perhaps TRBD2 (7 bases). The ends were cut back, 7 bases at V and 3 bases at J, with 17 bases in the middle. The CDR3 is 15 amino acids. Germline CDR1 MGHRA, CDR2 YSYEKL. CDR3 region: CASNSRGGATDTQYF. DNA of the CDR3: TGCGCCAGCAACTCGAGGGGGGGGGCAACAGATACGCAGTATTTT.

The chain uses TRBV7-3 and TRBJ2-1, with D unresolved. Trimming took 10 bases from V and 3 from J, leaving 10 bases between them. This CDR3 has 12 amino acids. Germline values: CDR1 SGHTA, CDR2 FQGTGA. The DNA of the CDR3 is TGTGCCACCACTTCGGACTACAATGAGCAGTTCTTC. Translation gives CATTSDYNEQFF.

This chain joins TRBV6-5 and TRBJ2-7, with no clear D. CDR3 size: 14 residues. The germline V and J ends were trimmed by 5 bases and 1 base, with 12 bases remaining between them. Germline CDR1 is MNHEY and CDR2 is SVGAGI. CDR3 nucleotide sequence: TGTGCCAGCAGTCTAGTACAATTTTCCTACGAGCAGTACTTC. It yields the protein CASSLVQFSYEQYF.

The V call is TRBV19, the J call TRBJ1-3; the D is unclear. Between the trimmed V and J ends, which lost 3 bases and 4 bases, there was a span of 7 bases. CDR3 length: 13 residues. Germline assignment: CDR1 LNHDA and CDR2 SQIVND (reference sequence). This CDR3 is CASSMGYGNTIYF. Here the CDR3 DNA reads TGTGCCAGTAGTATGGGGTACGGAAACACCATATATTTT.

The J gene is TRBJ1-3, the V gene TRBV14, with TRBD1 identical over 7 bases. CDR3 size: 16 residues. The V gene's germline CDR1 is SGHDN and CDR2 FVKESK. The J segment lost 0 bases and the V segment lost 4 bases, leaving 6 bases of the junction unmatched. The CDR3 DNA is TGTGCCAGCAGCCTAAATACAGGGGTCTCTGGAAACACCATATATTTT. Amino acids: CASSLNTGVSGNTIYF. The variable domain in full, with the rest retrieved from reference TRBV14 and TRBJ1-3, is EAGVTQFPSHSVIEKGQTVTLRCDPISGHDNLYWYRRVMGKEIKFLLHFVKESKQDESGMPNNRFLAERTGGTYSTLKVQPAELEDSGVYFCASSLNTGVSGNTIYFGEGSWLTVV.

The rearrangement links TRBV5-1 to TRBJ2-7; possibly TRBD1 for D (5 bases). Trimming removed 7 bases from V and 7 bases from J, with 12 bases in between. The CDR3 length is 11 residues. Germline V CDR1 and CDR2: SGHRS, YFSETQ. CDR3 coding DNA: TGCGCCAGCGGGGCAAAGGGGGAGCAGTACTTC. Translation: CASGAKGEQYF.

V and J are TRBV12-3 or TRBV12-4 and TRBJ2-4, with D unclear. CDR3 length: 13 amino acids. Trimming left V 3 bases short and J 5 bases short, with 8 bases between. CDR3 in amino acids: CASSLDHQNIQYF. CDR3 sequence (DNA): TGTGCCAGCAGTTTGGACCACCAAAACATTCAGTACTTC.

The chain couples TRBV2 to TRBJ2-6; D is unresolved. Germline values: CDR1 SNHLY, CDR2 FYNNEI. This CDR3 spans 15 amino acids. The ends were cut back, 3 bases at V and 0 bases at J, with 6 bases in the middle. Here the CDR3 DNA reads TGTGCCAGCAGTGACCGGGTCTCTGGGGCCAACGTCCTGACTTTC. Translated, it gives CASSDRVSGANVLTF.

V usage is TRBV27 and J usage is TRBJ1-1; no clear D gene. Trimming pared 5 bases from V and 1 base from J, leaving 14 bases between. This CDR3 spans 15 amino acids. Germline V CDR1 and CDR2: MNHEY, SMNVEV (reference sequence). CDR3: CASSPRAPANTEAFF. The DNA for the CDR3 is TGTGCCAGCAGTCCCCGGGCCCCGGCGAACACTGAAGCTTTCTTT.

The chain has TRBV30 and TRBJ1-1; 7 bases map to TRBD1. Trimming took 4 bases from V and 5 from J; bases not matched to a gene: 4. Looked up from germline, CDR1 is GTSNPN and CDR2 is SVGIG (reference sequence). The CDR3 has 12 residues. The CDR3 loop reads CAWTTGETEAFF. The CDR3, as DNA: TGTGCCTGGACTACAGGGGAGACTGAAGCTTTCTTT.

This chain joins TRBV12-5 and TRBJ1-1; TRBD1 matches at 9 bases. The CDR3 sequence is 13 residues long. Germline V lookup: CDR1 LGHNT, CDR2 FRNRAP. V lost 2 bases and J lost 10; bases outside the gene matches: 5. The CDR3 DNA is TGTGCTAGTGGTTTGAAACAGGGGGCGATAGCTTTCTTT. Translated: CASGLKQGAIAFF.

The chain is built from TRBV29-1 and TRBJ1-2; unclear D gene. The CDR3 runs to 13 residues. Trimming removed 6 bases at V and 4 bases at J, with 15 bases between. The germline CDR1 and CDR2 sequences are SQVTM and ANQGSEA. The CDR3 DNA sequence: TGCAGCGTCCATACAGCTAGACTCTATGGCTACACCTTC. Its protein is CSVHTARLYGYTF.

This chain joins TRBV7-2 and TRBJ2-1; TRBD2 is a possible D gene (6 bases). Trimming removed 1 base at V and 10 bases at J, with 11 bases between. Germline lookup yields CDR1 SGHTA and CDR2 FQGNSA. CDR3 size: 13 residues. This CDR3 is CASSLEEGKEQFF. The CDR3 DNA follows: TGTGCCAGCAGCTTAGAGGAGGGAAAGGAGCAGTTCTTC.

In nucleotides, the CDR3 is TGTGCCAGCACCAGGGGTGGAGACACTGAAGCTTTCTTT. Its protein product is CASTRGGDTEAFF. The V call is TRBV14, the J call TRBJ1-1; possible D gene TRBD1, 6 bases. Germline V CDR1 and CDR2: SGHDN, FVKESK. The CDR3 contains 13 residues. With 7 bases removed from V and 3 bases from J, the gap between germline ends came to 12 bases.

The V call is TRBV7-9, the J call TRBJ1-1, with 8 bases that match TRBD1. The germline CDR1 and CDR2 sequences are SEHNR and FQNEAQ (reference sequence). The CDR3 extends over 15 amino acids. The V and J ends lost 5 bases and 0 bases, in that order; junction bases with no gene match: 5. Written as DNA, the CDR3 is TGTGCCAGCAGCCTAAACAGGGGGATGAACACTGAAGCTTTCTTT. Translation gives CASSLNRGMNTEAFF.

V gene TRBV6-5 combines with J gene TRBJ1-2; a weak D match, TRBD1 (5 bases). This CDR3 spans 15 amino acids. Germline CDR1 and CDR2: MNHEY and SVGAGI. The V gene lost 2 bases and the J gene lost 0 bases, with 10 bases spanning the gap. CDR3 residues: CASSYGTAPNYGYTF. The CDR3 DNA follows: TGTGCCAGCAGTTACGGGACGGCTCCTAACTATGGCTACACCTTC.

The V and J genes are TRBV5-1 and TRBJ2-1, with TRBD2 matching over 13 bases. V shed 2 bases, J shed 4 bases, and the junction held 3 bases outside the gene matches. CDR3 length: 16 residues. Germline-derived CDR1 and CDR2 are SGHRS and YFSETQ. The chain's CDR3 is CASSFTSGGAYNEQFF. The DNA for the CDR3 is TGCGCCAGCAGCTTTACTAGCGGGGGGGCTTACAATGAGCAGTTCTTC.

The CDR3 DNA reads TGCGCCAGCAGCCCCCGGGGCACGGGGATCTCCTACAATGAGCAGTTCTTC. It is translated as CASSPRGTGISYNEQFF. The chain recombines TRBV4-1 with TRBJ2-1; tentatively, D is TRBD1 or TRBD2 (5 bases each). Per the germline V gene, CDR1 is MGHRA and CDR2 is YSYEKL. CDR3 length equals 17 residues. Trimming removed 4 bases from V and 0 bases from J, with 16 bases in between.